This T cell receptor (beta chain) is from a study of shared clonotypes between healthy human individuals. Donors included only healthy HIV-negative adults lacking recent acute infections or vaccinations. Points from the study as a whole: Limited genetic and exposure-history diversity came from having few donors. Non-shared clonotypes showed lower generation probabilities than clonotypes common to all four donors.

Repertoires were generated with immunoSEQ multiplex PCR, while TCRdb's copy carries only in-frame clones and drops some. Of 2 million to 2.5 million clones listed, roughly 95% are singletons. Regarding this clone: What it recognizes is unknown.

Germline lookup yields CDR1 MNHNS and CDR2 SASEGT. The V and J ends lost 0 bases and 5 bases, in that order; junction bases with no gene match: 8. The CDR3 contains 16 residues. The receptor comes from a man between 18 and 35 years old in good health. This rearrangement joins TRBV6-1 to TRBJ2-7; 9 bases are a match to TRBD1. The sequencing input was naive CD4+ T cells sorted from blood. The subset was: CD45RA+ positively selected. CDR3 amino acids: CASSEAAGTGWNEQYF. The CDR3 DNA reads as TGTGCCAGCAGTGAAGCAGCCGGGACAGGGTGGAACGAGCAGTACTTC.